One TCR beta chain is described in this entry. The antigen remains undetermined. Amplification used 60 Vbeta primers and 13 Jbeta primers. The table came from immunoSEQ multiplex PCR; TCRdb's copy has only in-frame clones and leaves some out. The sample lists some 270,000 clones; around 90% were seen once. CDR1 SGHDT and CDR2 YYEEEE come from the germline V gene. Trimming removed 2 bases from V and 5 bases from J; junction bases left unmatched: 8. The CDR3 length is 16 residues. The data originate from a study of cytomegalovirus exposure and HLA in healthy donors. Points from the study as a whole: Earlier analysis yielded a pattern in which most TCR beta V segments were productive about 90% or about 30% of the time. A later examination showed that TCR association rates differed by HLA locus, with DRB1 most and HLA-C fewest. Using a false discovery rate of 0.05, a later analysis showed that 16,951 TCR beta sequences were associated with HLA alleles.

The chain uses TRBV5-6 and TRBJ1-5; TRBD1 agrees at 9 bases. The source is a girl aged 2 to 9 in good health and CMV-seronegative. Input material: PBMCs. The CDR3, as DNA: TGTGCCAGCAGCTTAATGGGACAGGGTGCGTATCAGCCCCAGCATTTT. Residues: CASSLMGQGAYQPQHF.